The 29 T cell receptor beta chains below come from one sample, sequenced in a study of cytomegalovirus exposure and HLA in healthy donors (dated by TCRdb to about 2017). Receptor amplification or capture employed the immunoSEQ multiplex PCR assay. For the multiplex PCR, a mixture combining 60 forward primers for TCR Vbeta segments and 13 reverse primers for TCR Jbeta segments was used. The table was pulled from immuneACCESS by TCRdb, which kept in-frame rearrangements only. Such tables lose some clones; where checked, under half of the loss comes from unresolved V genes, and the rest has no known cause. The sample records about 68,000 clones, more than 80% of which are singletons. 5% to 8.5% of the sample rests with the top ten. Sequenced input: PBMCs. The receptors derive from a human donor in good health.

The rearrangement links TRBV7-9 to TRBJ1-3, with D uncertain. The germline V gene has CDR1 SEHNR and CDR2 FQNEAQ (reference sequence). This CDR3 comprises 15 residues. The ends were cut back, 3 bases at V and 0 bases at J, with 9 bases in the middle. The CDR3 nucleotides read TGTGCCAGCAGCTTCCCCACTGACTCTGGAAACACCATATATTTT. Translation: CASSFPTDSGNTIYF.

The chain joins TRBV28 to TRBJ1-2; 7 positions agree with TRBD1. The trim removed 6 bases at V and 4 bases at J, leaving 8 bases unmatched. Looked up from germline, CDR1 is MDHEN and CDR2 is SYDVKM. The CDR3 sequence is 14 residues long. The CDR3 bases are TGTGCCAGCAGCGCAGGGGGAGTATTCTATGGCTACACCTTC. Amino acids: CASSAGGVFYGYTF.

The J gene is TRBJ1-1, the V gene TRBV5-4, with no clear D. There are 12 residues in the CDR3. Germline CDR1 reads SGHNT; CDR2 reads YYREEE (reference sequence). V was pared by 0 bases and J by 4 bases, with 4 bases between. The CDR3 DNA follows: TGTGCCAGCAGCTTGGGCAGCACTGAAGCTTTCTTT. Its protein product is CASSLGSTEAFF.

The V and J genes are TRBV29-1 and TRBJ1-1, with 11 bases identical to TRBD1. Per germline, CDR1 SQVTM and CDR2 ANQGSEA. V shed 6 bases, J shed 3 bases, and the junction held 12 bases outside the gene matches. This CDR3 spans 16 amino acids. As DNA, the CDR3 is TGCAGCGTGGGGATGGACAGGGGGCGGGTGGACACTGAAGCTTTCTTT. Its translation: CSVGMDRGRVDTEAFF.

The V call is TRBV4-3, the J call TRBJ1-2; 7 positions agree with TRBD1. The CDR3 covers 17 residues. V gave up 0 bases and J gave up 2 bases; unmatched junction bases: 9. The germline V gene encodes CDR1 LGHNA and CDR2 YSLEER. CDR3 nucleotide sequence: TGCGCCAGCAGCCAAGATCCTTACGGGACAGTAAACTATGGCTACACCTTC. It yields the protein CASSQDPYGTVNYGYTF.

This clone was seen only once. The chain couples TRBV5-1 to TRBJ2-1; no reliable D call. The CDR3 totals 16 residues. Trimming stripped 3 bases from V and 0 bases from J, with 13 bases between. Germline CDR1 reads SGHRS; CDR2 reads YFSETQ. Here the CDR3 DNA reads TGCGCCAGCAGCTCCGAAGCGAAGAGCTCCTACAATGAGCAGTTCTTC. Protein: CASSSEAKSSYNEQFF.

CDR3 nucleotides: TGTGCCAGCAGCTCACAGGGGAACACTGAAGCTTTCTTT. Its translation is CASSSQGNTEAFF. The gene calls are TRBV7-9 and TRBJ1-1; D is possibly TRBD1 (6 bases). This CDR3 region has 13 residues. The germline V gene encodes CDR1 SEHNR and CDR2 FQNEAQ (reference sequence). V dropped 4 bases and J dropped 1 base, with 7 bases sitting between them.

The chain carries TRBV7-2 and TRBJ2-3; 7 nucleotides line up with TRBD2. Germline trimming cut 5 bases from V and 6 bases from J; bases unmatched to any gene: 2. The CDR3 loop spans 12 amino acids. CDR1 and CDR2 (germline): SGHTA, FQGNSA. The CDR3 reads CASSGDYDTQYF. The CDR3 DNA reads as TGTGCCAGCAGCGGGGACTATGATACGCAGTATTTT.

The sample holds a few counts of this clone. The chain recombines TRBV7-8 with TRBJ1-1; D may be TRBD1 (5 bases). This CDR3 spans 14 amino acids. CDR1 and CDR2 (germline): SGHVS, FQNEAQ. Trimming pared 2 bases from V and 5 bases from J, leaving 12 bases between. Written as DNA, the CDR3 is TGTGCCAGCAGCTTAACGGGAGGGGATACTGAAGCTTTCTTT. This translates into CASSLTGGDTEAFF.

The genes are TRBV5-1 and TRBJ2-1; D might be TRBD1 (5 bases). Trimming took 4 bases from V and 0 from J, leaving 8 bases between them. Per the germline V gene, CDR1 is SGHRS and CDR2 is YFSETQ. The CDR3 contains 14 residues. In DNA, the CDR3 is TGCGCCAGCAGCGGGGCCCTCTCCTACAATGAGCAGTTCTTC. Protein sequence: CASSGALSYNEQFF.

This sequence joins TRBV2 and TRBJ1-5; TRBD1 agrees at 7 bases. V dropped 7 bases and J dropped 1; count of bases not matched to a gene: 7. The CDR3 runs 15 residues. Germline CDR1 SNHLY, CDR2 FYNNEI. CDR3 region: CASIRNRGSNQPQHF. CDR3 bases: TGTGCCAGCATCCGAAACAGGGGCAGCAATCAGCCCCAGCATTTT.

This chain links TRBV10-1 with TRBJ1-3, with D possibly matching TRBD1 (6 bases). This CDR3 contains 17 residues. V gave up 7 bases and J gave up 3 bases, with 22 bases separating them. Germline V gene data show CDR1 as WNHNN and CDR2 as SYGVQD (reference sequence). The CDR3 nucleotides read TGCGCCAGCACCAAAAGGGTGGCAGGGGCAAATGGAAACACCATATATTTT. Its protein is CASTKRVAGANGNTIYF.

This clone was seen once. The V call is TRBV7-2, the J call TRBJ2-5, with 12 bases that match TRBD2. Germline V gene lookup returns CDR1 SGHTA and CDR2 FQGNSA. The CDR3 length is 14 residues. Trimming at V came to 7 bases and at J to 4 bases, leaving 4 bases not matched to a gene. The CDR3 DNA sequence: TGTGCCAGCAACCGACTAGCGGGGGTAGAGACCCAGTACTTC. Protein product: CASNRLAGVETQYF.

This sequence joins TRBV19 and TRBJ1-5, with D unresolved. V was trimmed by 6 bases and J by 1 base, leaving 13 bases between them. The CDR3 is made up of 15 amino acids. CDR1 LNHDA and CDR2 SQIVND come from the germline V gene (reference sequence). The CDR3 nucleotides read TGTGCCAGTAGCCCGGGGTATAGAAGCAATCAGCCCCAGCATTTT. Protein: CASSPGYRSNQPQHF.

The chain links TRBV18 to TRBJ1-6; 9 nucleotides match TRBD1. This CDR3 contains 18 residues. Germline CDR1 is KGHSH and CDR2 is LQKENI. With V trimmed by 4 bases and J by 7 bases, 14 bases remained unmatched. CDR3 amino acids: CASSLDRGSHIRNSPLHF. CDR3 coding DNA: TGTGCCAGCTCACTCGACAGGGGGTCCCATATAAGGAATTCACCCCTCCACTTT.

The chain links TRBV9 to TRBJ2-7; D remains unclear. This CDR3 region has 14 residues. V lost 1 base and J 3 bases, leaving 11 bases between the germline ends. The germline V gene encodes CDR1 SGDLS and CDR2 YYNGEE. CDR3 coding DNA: TGTGCCAGCAGCGTAAAGCCCCTAGGCTACGAGCAGTACTTC. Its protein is CASSVKPLGYEQYF.

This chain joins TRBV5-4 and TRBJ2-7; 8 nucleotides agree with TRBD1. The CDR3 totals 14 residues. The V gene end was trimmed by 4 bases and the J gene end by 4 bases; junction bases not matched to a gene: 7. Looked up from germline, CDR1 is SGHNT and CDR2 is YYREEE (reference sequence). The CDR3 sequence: CASSVDRGVYEQYF. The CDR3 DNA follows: TGTGCCAGCAGCGTCGACAGGGGTGTTTACGAGCAGTACTTC. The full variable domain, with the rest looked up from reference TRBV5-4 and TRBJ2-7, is ETGVTQSPTHLIKTRGQQVTLRCSSQSGHNTVSWYQQALGQGPQFIFQYYREEENGRGNFPPRFSGLQFPNYSSELNVNALELDDSALYLCASSVDRGVYEQYFGPGTRLTVT.

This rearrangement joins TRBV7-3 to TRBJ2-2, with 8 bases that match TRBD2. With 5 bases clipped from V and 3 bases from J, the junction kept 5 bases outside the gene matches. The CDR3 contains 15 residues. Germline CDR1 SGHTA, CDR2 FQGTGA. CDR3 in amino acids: CASSPGGADTGELFF. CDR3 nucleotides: TGTGCCAGCAGCCCGGGGGGGGCCGACACCGGGGAGCTGTTTTTT.

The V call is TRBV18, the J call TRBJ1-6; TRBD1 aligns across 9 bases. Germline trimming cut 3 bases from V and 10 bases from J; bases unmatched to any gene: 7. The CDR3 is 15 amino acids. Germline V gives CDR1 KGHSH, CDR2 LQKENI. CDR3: CASSPGRTGGSPLHF. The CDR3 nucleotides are TGTGCCAGCTCACCGGGGCGAACAGGGGGCTCACCCCTCCACTTT.

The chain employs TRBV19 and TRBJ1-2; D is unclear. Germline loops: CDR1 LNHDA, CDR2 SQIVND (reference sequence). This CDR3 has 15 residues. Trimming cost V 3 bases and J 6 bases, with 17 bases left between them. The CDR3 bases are TGTGCCAGTAGTATGGGAGGACGGAATCGGGATGGCTACACCTTC. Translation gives CASSMGGRNRDGYTF.

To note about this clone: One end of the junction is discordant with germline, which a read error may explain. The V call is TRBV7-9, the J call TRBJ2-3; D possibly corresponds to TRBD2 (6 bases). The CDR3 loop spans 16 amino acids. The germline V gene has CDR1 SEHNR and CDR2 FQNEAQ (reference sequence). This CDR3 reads CSSSQYTGGGTDTQYF. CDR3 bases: TGTTCCAGCAGCCAATATACAGGAGGGGGCACAGATACGCAGTATTTT.

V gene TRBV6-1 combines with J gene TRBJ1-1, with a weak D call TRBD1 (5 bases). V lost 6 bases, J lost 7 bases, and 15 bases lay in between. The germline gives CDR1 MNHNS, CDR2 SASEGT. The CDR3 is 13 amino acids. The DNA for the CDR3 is TGTGCCAGCAGGCCTGCTCTAACAGGTGAAGCTTTCTTT. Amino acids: CASRPALTGEAFF.

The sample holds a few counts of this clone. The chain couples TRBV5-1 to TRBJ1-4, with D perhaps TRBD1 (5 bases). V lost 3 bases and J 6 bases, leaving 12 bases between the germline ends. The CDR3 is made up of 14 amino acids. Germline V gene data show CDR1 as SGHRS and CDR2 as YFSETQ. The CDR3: CASSWSPGDEKLFF. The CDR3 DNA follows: TGCGCCAGCAGCTGGTCCCCGGGGGATGAAAAACTGTTTTTT.

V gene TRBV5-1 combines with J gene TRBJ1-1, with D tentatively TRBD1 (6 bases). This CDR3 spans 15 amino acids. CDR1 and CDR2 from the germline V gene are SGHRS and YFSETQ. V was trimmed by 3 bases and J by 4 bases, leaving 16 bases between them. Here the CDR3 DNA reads TGCGCCAGCAGCTCAGGACAGATCCCGGGCACTGAAGCTTTCTTT. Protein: CASSSGQIPGTEAFF.

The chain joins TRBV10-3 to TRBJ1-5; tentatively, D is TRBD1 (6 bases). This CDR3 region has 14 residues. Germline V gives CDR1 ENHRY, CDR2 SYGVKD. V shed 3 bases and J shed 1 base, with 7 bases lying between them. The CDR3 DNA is TGTGCCATCAGTGAAACAGGGAGCAATCAGCCCCAGCATTTT. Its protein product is CAISETGSNQPQHF.

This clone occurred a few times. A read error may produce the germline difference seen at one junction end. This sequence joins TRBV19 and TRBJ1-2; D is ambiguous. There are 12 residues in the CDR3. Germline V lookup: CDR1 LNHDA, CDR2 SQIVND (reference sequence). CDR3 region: CASSWRGDGYPF. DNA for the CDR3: TGTGCCAGTAGTTGGCGAGGAGATGGCTACCCCTTC.

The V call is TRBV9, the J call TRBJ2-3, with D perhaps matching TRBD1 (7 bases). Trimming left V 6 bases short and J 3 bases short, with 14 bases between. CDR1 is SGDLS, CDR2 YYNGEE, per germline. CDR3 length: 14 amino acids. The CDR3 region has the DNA TGTGCCAGCACCGCGGGACAGAAGACAGATACGCAGTATTTT. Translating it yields CASTAGQKTDTQYF.

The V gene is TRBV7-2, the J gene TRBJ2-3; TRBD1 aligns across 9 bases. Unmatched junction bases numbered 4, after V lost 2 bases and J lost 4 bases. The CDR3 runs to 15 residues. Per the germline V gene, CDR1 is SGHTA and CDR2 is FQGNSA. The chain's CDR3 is CASSLRTGEADTQYF. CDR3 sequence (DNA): TGTGCCAGCAGCTTAAGGACAGGGGAGGCAGATACGCAGTATTTT.

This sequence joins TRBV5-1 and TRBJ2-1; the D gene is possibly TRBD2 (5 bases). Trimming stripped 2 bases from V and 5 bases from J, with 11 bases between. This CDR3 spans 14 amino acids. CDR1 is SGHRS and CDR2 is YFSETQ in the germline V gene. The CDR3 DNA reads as TGCGCCAGCAGCTTAACGGCGGGCCACAATGAGCAGTTCTTC. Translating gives CASSLTAGHNEQFF.